Below, 24 T cell receptor beta chains from the same sample are listed, as sequenced in a study of cytomegalovirus exposure and HLA in healthy donors. The PCR ran on 60 Vbeta and 13 Jbeta primers. Here immunoSEQ multiplex PCR was the method, and the copy in TCRdb shows in-frame clones only, minus some. The repertoire holds 110,000 or so clones, with almost 85% as singletons. Material: PBMCs. These receptors all stem from a woman younger than 35 in good health and CMV-seronegative.

Concerning this clone: A read error may produce the germline difference seen at one junction end. The V call is TRBV6-1, the J call TRBJ2-3, with a tentative D call TRBD2 (5 bases). CDR3 length: 16 amino acids. Germline V gene data show CDR1 as MNHNS and CDR2 as SASEGT. The CDR3: CASSQAPGLNTDTQYF. The CDR3 nucleotides read TGTGCCAGCAGTCAAGCCCCAGGACTTAACACAGATACGCAGTATTTT.

This clone appeared a single time. The rearrangement uses TRBV5-4 and TRBJ1-2; the D gene is possibly TRBD1 (5 bases). V gave up 0 bases and J gave up 4 bases, with 16 bases separating them. The CDR3 spans 16 residues. The germline V gene encodes CDR1 SGHNT and CDR2 YYREEE (reference sequence). The CDR3 DNA sequence: TGTGCCAGCAGCTTGGGGGGAATGACAGTTTTCTATGGCTACACCTTC. Translated, it gives CASSLGGMTVFYGYTF.

The J gene is TRBJ1-2, the V gene TRBV6-5; 7 positions agree with TRBD1. The germline gives CDR1 MNHEY, CDR2 SVGAGI. This CDR3 region has 15 residues. Unmatched junction bases numbered 13, after V lost 6 bases and J lost 6 bases. CDR3 nucleotides: TGTGCCAGCAGAACTCCTGGGACAGCAGCGGATGGCTACACCTTC. Its translation: CASRTPGTAADGYTF.

The CDR3 loop is CSVDRWQGKDEQFF. CDR3 nucleotides: TGCAGCGTTGACCGGTGGCAGGGTAAAGATGAGCAGTTCTTC. The rearrangement uses TRBV29-1 and TRBJ2-1, with D possibly matching TRBD1 (5 bases). CDR3 length: 14 amino acids. The V gene's germline CDR1 is SQVTM and CDR2 ANQGSEA. The V end lost 3 bases, the J end lost 8 bases, and 17 bases lay between the germline ends.

The chain is built from TRBV7-2 and TRBJ2-4, with D unclear. Deletions cut 0 bases from V and 6 bases from J, with 6 bases between. The CDR3 is made up of 13 amino acids. The germline V gene has CDR1 SGHTA and CDR2 FQGNSA. CDR3 region: CASSLAALNIQYF. CDR3 bases: TGTGCCAGCAGCTTAGCGGCATTAAACATTCAGTACTTC.

The chain employs TRBV7-2 and TRBJ2-7, with 9 bases aligning to TRBD2. Looked up from germline, CDR1 is SGHTA and CDR2 is FQGNSA. CDR3 length: 16 residues. V lost 3 bases to trimming and J lost 2 bases; unmatched junction nucleotides: 8. CDR3 coding DNA: TGTGCCAGCAGCTTCCTCGTACGCGGGGGGGCCTACGAGCAGTACTTC. Protein sequence: CASSFLVRGGAYEQYF.

This chain joins TRBV19 and TRBJ2-3, with TRBD2 matching 8 bases. CDR1 is LNHDA, CDR2 SQIVND, per germline (reference sequence). The J segment lost 1 base and the V segment lost 10 bases, leaving 4 bases of the junction unmatched. The CDR3 has 13 amino acids. The CDR3: CATETSGTDTQYF. The CDR3 DNA reads TGTGCCACTGAGACTAGCGGCACAGATACGCAGTATTTT.

V gene TRBV7-2 combines with J gene TRBJ2-3; 8 bases agree with TRBD2. J was trimmed by 0 bases and V by 2 bases; bases with no gene match: 7. The CDR3 length is 17 residues. Germline V CDR1 and CDR2: SGHTA, FQGNSA. CDR3 in DNA: TGTGCCAGCAGCTTAAACCGGGGGGGCGGGAGCACAGATACGCAGTATTTT. Translation gives CASSLNRGGGSTDTQYF.

The chain combines TRBV4-3 with TRBJ2-7; 9 nucleotides match TRBD1. CDR3 length: 15 amino acids. With 2 bases clipped from V and 3 bases from J, the junction kept 5 bases outside the gene matches. Germline V gives CDR1 LGHNA, CDR2 YSLEER. Written as DNA, the CDR3 is TGCGCCAGCAGCCAACCGGGACAGGGTTTCTACGAGCAGTACTTC. This codes for CASSQPGQGFYEQYF.

In this sample, this clone turned up a few times. The gene calls are TRBV10-3 and TRBJ1-1, with no clear D. V was clipped by 10 bases and J by 3 bases, with 12 bases between them. CDR1 and CDR2 (germline): ENHRY, SYGVKD. The CDR3 contains 12 residues. In DNA form, the CDR3 reads TGTGCCACCGCGGGGTGGGACACTGAAGCTTTCTTT. Translating it yields CATAGWDTEAFF.

The chain joins TRBV2 to TRBJ2-3; TRBD2 matches 12 bases. The germline V gene has CDR1 SNHLY and CDR2 FYNNEI. The CDR3 consists of 15 residues. The ends lost 6 bases at V and 8 bases at J; junction bases unmatched: 9. CDR3 bases: TGTGCCAGCAGCACACTAGCGGGAGGAGGGGGTACGCAGTATTTT. This gives the protein CASSTLAGGGGTQYF.

This clone appeared a single time. This sequence joins TRBV4-3 and TRBJ1-3; 10 bases are shared with TRBD1. The length of the CDR3 is 16 residues. Germline-derived CDR1 and CDR2 are LGHNA and YSLEER. The V and J ends lost 0 bases and 4 bases, in that order; junction bases with no gene match: 3. The CDR3 reads CASSQEGQGGGNTIYF. CDR3 coding DNA: TGCGCCAGCAGCCAAGAAGGACAGGGGGGAGGAAACACCATATATTTT.

This chain connects TRBV5-1 to TRBJ2-3, with 9 bases that match TRBD2. The CDR3 loop spans 15 amino acids. The V gene end was trimmed by 3 bases and the J gene end by 3 bases; junction bases not matched to a gene: 5. Per germline, CDR1 SGHRS and CDR2 YFSETQ. The CDR3 nucleotides are TGCGCCAGCAGCTATTTAGCGGGAGTAACAGATACGCAGTATTTT. This sequence encodes CASSYLAGVTDTQYF.

This chain connects TRBV7-9 to TRBJ1-6; D is unresolved. CDR3 length equals 15 residues. Germline lookup yields CDR1 SEHNR and CDR2 FQNEAQ (reference sequence). Deletions cut 5 bases from V and 0 bases from J, with 8 bases between. CDR3: CASSPQSSYNSPLHF. CDR3 coding DNA: TGTGCCAGCAGCCCACAGAGCTCCTATAATTCACCCCTCCACTTT.

The table lists this clone with a few counts. The junction shows a germline mismatch at one end, possibly a read error. The J gene is TRBJ2-6, the V gene TRBV6-6; D uncertain. This CDR3 spans 14 amino acids. Germline V gene lookup returns CDR1 MNHNY and CDR2 SVGAGI (reference sequence). The CDR3 loop reads CASSPDMLANGLTF. CDR3 bases: TGTGCCAGCAGTCCCGACATGCTTGCTAACGGCCTGACTTTC.

The V gene is TRBV10-2, the J gene TRBJ2-1; possibly TRBD1 for D (6 bases). The CDR3 sequence is 15 residues long. Trimming removed 4 bases at V and 0 bases at J, with 10 bases between. CDR1 and CDR2 from the germline V gene are WSHSY and SAAADI. CDR3 protein: CASSGGQDSYNEQFF. As DNA, the CDR3 is TGCGCCAGCAGTGGGGGGCAAGACTCCTACAATGAGCAGTTCTTC.

The rearrangement uses TRBV7-8 and TRBJ2-1; TRBD2 matches 8 bases. With 3 bases clipped from V and 4 bases from J, the junction kept 5 bases outside the gene matches. Looked up from germline, CDR1 is SGHVS and CDR2 is FQNEAQ. The CDR3 is 15 amino acids. For the CDR3, the DNA is TGTGCCAGCAGCTTCCGGGGGGGGAGTTACAATGAGCAGTTCTTC. Its protein product is CASSFRGGSYNEQFF.

The J gene is TRBJ2-5, the V gene TRBV4-2, with D tentatively TRBD2 (6 bases). Germline CDR1 is LGHNA and CDR2 is YNFKEQ. With 1 base removed from V and 3 bases from J, the gap between germline ends came to 15 bases. CDR3 length: 16 amino acids. The CDR3 nucleotides read TGTGCCAGCAGCCAAGCTTCTAGCGAACAGGAAGAGACCCAGTACTTC. Residues: CASSQASSEQEETQYF.

This chain uses TRBV28 with TRBJ2-3; 12 bases align to TRBD2. Germline lookup yields CDR1 MDHEN and CDR2 SYDVKM. V trimming: 4 bases; J trimming: 2 bases; junction bases outside the gene matches: 4. The CDR3 runs 16 residues. The CDR3 sequence: CASSSRTSGVTDTQYF. The CDR3 nucleotides are TGTGCCAGCAGTTCCCGGACTAGCGGGGTCACAGATACGCAGTATTTT.

The CDR3: CASSVSGGYEQYF. The CDR3 DNA is TGTGCCAGCAGCGTATCAGGGGGCTACGAGCAGTACTTC. V usage is TRBV9 and J usage is TRBJ2-7, with 7 bases that match TRBD1. The V gene end was trimmed by 1 base and the J gene end by 3 bases; junction bases not matched to a gene: 1. The CDR3 is 13 amino acids. Germline V gene sequence: CDR1 SGDLS, CDR2 YYNGEE.

The rearrangement joins TRBV11-3 to TRBJ2-1; TRBD2 is a possible D gene (6 bases). Trimming removed 4 bases from V and 16 bases from J, with 17 bases in between. Germline V gene lookup returns CDR1 SGHNT and CDR2 YENEEA. The CDR3 contains 12 residues. CDR3 in amino acids: CASSWGPGLPFF. The CDR3 DNA sequence: TGTGCCAGCAGCTGGGGCCCGGGACTCCCTTTCTTC.

V gene TRBV18 combines with J gene TRBJ1-1; D possibly corresponds to TRBD1 (5 bases). V dropped 6 bases and J dropped 6 bases, with 17 bases sitting between them. Germline V CDR1 and CDR2: KGHSH, LQKENI. The CDR3 has 14 residues. The CDR3 sequence is CASSPPQRGPEAFF. The CDR3 region has the DNA TGTGCCAGCTCCCCCCCCCAGCGGGGACCTGAAGCTTTCTTT.

This chain uses TRBV11-2 with TRBJ2-7; D perhaps matches TRBD1 (6 bases). The CDR3 runs to 15 residues. Trimming removed 1 base at V and 2 bases at J, with 12 bases between. Germline CDR1 SGHAT, CDR2 FQNNGV. CDR3 sequence reads: CASSLGGTRTYEQYF. CDR3 nucleotides: TGTGCCAGCAGCTTAGGTGGGACAAGGACCTACGAGCAGTACTTC. Using reference TRBV11-2 and TRBJ2-7 for the parts outside the CDR3, the full variable domain is EAGVAQSPRYKIIEKRQSVAFWCNPISGHATLYWYQQILGQGPKLLIQFQNNGVVDDSQLPKDRFSAERLKGVDSTLKIQPAKLEDSAVYLCASSLGGTRTYEQYFGPGTRLTVT.

The V gene is TRBV28, the J gene TRBJ2-7; TRBD1 agrees at 7 bases. The CDR3 length is 14 residues. J lost 2 bases, V lost 5 bases, and 6 bases had no gene match. Looked up from germline, CDR1 is MDHEN and CDR2 is SYDVKM. CDR3 region: CASSRMQGAYEQYF. In DNA, the CDR3 is TGTGCCAGCAGTCGTATGCAGGGGGCCTACGAGCAGTACTTC.